A selection of T cell receptor beta chains follows, all from one sample in a study of tumor-infiltrating lymphocytes in localized non-small cell lung cancer. Using immunoSEQ multiplex PCR, the repertoire was profiled, and TCRdb retains in-frame clones only, with some absent. The repertoire has around 24,000 clones, about three fifths of them found once; the top ten carry 5.4%. Sample: lung tumor tissue. The source is a human donor with non-small cell lung cancer. Each CDR3 is given with its conserved first and last residue.

V	J	CDR3
TRBV30	TRBJ1-2	CAWSPSGGTSTF
TRBV5-5	TRBJ2-7	CASSDVKSSYEQYF
TRBV9	TRBJ2-3	CASSELAGIADTQYF
TRBV28	TRBJ1-5	CASSLSQGRVQPQHF
TRBV11-2	TRBJ2-3	CASSLSTQYF
TRBV9	TRBJ2-1	CASSVGLAGANEQFF
TRBV2	TRBJ1-5	CASSDRSGNQPQHF
TRBV6-1	TRBJ1-1	CASSENRVTEAFF
TRBV4-2	TRBJ2-5	CASSHLRGEETQYF
TRBV11-3	TRBJ2-3	CASSLGGPTDTQYF
TRBV7-9	TRBJ2-2	CASSDRWARQEKTGELFF
TRBV5-1	TRBJ2-3	CASSFDVRSDTQYF
TRBV5-5	TRBJ2-5	CASSFQDYQETQYF
TRBV5-4	TRBJ1-1	CASSRGQNTEAFF
TRBV5-1	TRBJ2-1	CASTVGLAEDEQFF
TRBV29-1	TRBJ1-2	CSVEAGNYGYTF
TRBV6-6	TRBJ2-1	CASSLSPMYEQFF
TRBV2	TRBJ1-1	CASSARGGDTEAFF
TRBV6-5	TRBJ1-5	CASGVGIRQPQHF
TRBV21-1	TRBJ1-4	CASSKLGDVEKLFF
TRBV6-1	TRBJ1-2	CASSEDRDYGYTF
TRBV18	TRBJ2-1	CASSPPVRGNEQFF
TRBV7-9	TRBJ1-1	CASTDLGMNTEAFF
TRBV2	TRBJ1-5	CASHGGSNQPQHF
TRBV19	TRBJ1-5	CASTRGARNQPQHF
TRBV5-1	TRBJ1-1	CASSLGQGPMSGDTEAFF
TRBV4-1	TRBJ2-3	CASSQEVTSGGGDTQYF
TRBV18	TRBJ2-7	CASSPEKGGKYEQYF
TRBV5-1	TRBJ1-1	CASSLDGTNTEAFF
TRBV6-5	TRBJ1-1	CASKGSQNTEAFF
TRBV2	TRBJ1-2	CATRRDREDGYTF
TRBV5-1	TRBJ2-1	CASSLLGSSYNEQFF
TRBV7-2	TRBJ1-1	CASSLWVSAEAFF
TRBV4-1	TRBJ2-5	CASSQPTVPIAKWTQYF
TRBV6-1	TRBJ2-2	CASSAWGPDETGLFF
TRBV6-1	TRBJ1-5	CASSRGQGNNQPQHF
TRBV7-9	TRBJ2-7	CASSLFAGLEYEQYF
TRBV6-6	TRBJ2-5	CATPPREREETQYF
TRBV7-8	TRBJ2-2	CASRSLAGVLGELFF
TRBV9	TRBJ1-4	CASSVGGDTYEKLFF
TRBV13	TRBJ1-1	CASSLTVNTEAFF
TRBV6-1	TRBJ1-3	CASSTVNSGNTIYF
TRBV5-1	TRBJ2-3	CASSLYGGQGADTQYF
TRBV5-6	TRBJ1-5	CASTVSLGARDQPQHF
TRBV7-8	TRBJ2-1	CASSLGTTYNEQFF
TRBV7-7	TRBJ2-2	CASSPMSNTGELFF
TRBV10-2	TRBJ1-2	CASSGAGGYTF
TRBV6-1	TRBJ2-1	CASSENYGSYNEQFF
TRBV7-9	TRBJ1-5	CASSFYSNQPQHF